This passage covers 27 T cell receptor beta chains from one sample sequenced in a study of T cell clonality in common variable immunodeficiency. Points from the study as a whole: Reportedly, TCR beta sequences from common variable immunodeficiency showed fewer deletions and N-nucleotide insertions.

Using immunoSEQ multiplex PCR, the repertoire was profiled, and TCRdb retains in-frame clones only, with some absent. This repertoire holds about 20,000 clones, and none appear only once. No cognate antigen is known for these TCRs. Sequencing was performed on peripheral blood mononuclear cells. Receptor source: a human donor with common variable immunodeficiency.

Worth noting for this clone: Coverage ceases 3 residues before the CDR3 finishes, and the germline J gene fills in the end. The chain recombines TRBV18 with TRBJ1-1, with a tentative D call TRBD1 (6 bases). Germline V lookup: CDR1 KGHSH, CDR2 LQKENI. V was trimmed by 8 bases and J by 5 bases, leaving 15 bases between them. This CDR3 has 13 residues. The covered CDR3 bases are TGTGCCAGCAACGGGGGGGCGAGGACTGAA. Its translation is CASNGGARTE. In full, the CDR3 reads CASNGGARTEAFF.

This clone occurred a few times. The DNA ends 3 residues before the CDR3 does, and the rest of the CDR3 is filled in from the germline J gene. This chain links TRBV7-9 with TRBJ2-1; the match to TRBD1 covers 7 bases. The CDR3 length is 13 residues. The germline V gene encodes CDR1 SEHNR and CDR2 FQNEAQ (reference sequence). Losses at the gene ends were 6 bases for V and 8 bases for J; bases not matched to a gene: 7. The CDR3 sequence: CASRSLGGDEQFF. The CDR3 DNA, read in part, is TGTGCCAGCAGATCTCTAGGGGGCGATGAG.

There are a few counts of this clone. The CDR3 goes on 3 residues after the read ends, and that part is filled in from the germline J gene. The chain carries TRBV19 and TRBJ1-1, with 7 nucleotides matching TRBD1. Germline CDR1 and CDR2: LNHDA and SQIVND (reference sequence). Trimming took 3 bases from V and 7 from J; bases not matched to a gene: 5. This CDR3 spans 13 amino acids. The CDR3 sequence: CASSIDRESEAFF. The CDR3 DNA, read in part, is TGTGCCAGTAGTATTGACAGGGAAAGTGAA.

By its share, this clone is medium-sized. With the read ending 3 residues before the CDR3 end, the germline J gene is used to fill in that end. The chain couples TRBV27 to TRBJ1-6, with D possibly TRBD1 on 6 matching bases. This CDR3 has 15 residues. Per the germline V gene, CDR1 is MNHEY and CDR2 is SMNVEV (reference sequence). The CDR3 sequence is CASSDGTFAMMTLHF. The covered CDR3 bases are TGTGCCAGCAGTGACGGGACATTCGCTATGATGACC.

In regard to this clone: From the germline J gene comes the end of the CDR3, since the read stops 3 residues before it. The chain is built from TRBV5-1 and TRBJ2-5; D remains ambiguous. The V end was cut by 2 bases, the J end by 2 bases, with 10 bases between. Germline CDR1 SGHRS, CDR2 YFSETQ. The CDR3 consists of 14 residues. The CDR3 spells CASSLPHRQETQYF. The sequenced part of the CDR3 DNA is TGCGCCAGCAGCTTACCACATCGTCAAGAGACC.

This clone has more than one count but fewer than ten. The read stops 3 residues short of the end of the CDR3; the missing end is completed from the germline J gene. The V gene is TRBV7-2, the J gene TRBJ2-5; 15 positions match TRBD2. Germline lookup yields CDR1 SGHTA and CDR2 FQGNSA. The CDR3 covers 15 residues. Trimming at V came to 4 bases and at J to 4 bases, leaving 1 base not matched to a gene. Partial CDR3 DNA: TGTGCCAGCAGCTGGACTAGCGGGAGGGTAGAGACC. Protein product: CASSWTSGRVET. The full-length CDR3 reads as CASSWTSGRVETQYF.

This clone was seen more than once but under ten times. The covered CDR3 bases are TGTGCCAGCAGCTTTAGAGCGCCGGTCCACAATGAG. Translating it yields CASSFRAPVHNE. The CDR3 as a whole reads CASSFRAPVHNEQFF. The gene calls are TRBV7-2 and TRBJ2-1, with D hard to call. Read sequence stops 3 residues before the CDR3 end, and the germline J gene provides the missing end. There are 15 residues in the CDR3. Germline V gene lookup returns CDR1 SGHTA and CDR2 FQGNSA. The V end was cut by 3 bases, the J end by 5 bases, with 14 bases between.

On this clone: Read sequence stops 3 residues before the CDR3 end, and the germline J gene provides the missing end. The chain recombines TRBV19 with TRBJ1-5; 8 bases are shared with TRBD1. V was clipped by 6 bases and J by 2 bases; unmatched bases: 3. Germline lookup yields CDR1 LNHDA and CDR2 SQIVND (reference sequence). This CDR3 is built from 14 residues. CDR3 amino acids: CASSDRGRNQPQHF. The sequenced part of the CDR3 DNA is TGTGCCAGTAGCGACAGGGGACGCAATCAGCCC.

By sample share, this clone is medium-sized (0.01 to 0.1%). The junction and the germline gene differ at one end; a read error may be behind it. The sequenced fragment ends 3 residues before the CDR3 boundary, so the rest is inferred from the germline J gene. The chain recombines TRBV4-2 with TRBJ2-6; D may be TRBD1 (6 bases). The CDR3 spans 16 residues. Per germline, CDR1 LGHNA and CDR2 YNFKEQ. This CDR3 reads CASSQDGGAGANVLTF. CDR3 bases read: TGCGCCAGCAGCCAAGATGGGGGCGCTGGGGCCAACGTC.

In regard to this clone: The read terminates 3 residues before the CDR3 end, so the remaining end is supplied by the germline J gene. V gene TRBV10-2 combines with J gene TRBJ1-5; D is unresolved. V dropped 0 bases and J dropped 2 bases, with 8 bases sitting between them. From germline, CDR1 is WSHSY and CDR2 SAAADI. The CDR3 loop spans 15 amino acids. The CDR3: CASSESAGGNQPQHF. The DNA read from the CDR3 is TGCGCCAGCAGTGAGTCGGCGGGAGGCAATCAGCCC.

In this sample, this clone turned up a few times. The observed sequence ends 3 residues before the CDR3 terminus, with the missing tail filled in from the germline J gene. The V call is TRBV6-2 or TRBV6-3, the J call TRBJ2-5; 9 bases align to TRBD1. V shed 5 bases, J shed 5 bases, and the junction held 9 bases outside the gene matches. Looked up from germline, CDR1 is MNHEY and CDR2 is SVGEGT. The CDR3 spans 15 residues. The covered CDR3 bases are TGTGCCAGCAGTCGGGACAGGGTGGTCGGCGAGACC. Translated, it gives CASSRDRVVGET. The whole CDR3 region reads CASSRDRVVGETQYF.

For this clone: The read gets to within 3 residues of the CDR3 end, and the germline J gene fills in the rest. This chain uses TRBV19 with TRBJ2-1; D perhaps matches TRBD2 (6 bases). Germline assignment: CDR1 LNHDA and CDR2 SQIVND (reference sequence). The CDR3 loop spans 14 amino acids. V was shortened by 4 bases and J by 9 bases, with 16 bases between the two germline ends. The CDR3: CASSRGRGTFEQFF. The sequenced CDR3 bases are TGTGCCAGTAGTAGGGGCAGAGGGACTTTTGAG.

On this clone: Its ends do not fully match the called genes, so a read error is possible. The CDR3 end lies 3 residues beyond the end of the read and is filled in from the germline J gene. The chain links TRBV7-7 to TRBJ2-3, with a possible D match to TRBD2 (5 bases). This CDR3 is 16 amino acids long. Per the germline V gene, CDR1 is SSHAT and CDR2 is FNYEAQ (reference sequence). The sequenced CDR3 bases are TGTGCTAGCAGCCCTAGCCCCGTTAAAAGCACAGATACG. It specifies CASSPSPVKSTDT. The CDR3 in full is CASSPSPVKSTDTQYF.

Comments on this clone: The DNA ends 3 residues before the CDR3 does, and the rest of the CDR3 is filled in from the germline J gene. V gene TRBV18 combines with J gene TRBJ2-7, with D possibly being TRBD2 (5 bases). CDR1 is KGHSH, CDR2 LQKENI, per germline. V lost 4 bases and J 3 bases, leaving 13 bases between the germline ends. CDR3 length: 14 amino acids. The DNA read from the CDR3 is TGTGCCAGCTCACAACGGCTAGCCGGCTACGAG. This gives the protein CASSQRLAGYE. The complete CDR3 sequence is CASSQRLAGYEQYF.

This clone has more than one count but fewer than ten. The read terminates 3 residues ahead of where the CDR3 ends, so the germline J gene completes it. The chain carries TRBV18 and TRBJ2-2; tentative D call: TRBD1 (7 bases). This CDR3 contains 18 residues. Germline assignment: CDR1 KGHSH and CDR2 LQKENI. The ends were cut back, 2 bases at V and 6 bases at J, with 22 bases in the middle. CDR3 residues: CASSPATGTAGRAGELFF. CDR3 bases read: TGTGCCAGCTCACCAGCGACAGGGACGGCGGGAAGAGCCGGGGAG. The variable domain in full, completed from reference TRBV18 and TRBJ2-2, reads NAGVMQNPRHLVRRRGQEARLRCSPMKGHSHVYWYRQLPEEGLKFMVYLQKENIIDESGMPKERFSAEFPKEGPSILRIQQVVRGDSAAYFCASSPATGTAGRAGELFFGEGSRLTVL.

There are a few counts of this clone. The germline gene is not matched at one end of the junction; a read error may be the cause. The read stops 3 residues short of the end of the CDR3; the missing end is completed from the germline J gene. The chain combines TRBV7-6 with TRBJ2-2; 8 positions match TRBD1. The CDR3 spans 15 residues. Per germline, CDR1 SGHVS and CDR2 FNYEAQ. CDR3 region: CASRLDRGNTGELFF. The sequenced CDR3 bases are TGTGCCAGCAGATTAGACAGGGGGAACACCGGGGAG. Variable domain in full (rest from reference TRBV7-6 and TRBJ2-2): GAGVSQSPRYKVTKRGQDVALRCDPISGHVSLYWYRQALGQGPEFLTYFNYEAQQDKSGLPNDRFSAERPEGSISTLTIQRTEQRDSAMYRCASRLDRGNTGELFFGEGSRLTVL.

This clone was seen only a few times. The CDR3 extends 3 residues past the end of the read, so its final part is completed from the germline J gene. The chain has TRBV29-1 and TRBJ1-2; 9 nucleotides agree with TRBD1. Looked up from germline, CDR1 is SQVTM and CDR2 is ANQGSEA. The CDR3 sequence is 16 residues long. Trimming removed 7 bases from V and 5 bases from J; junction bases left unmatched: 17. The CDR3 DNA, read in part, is TGCAGCGCCTTCCTTGGGGGACAGGGTTTCGAGTATGGC. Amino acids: CSAFLGGQGFEYG. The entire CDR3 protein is CSAFLGGQGFEYGYTF.

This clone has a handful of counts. The CDR3 DNA, read in part, is TGTGCCAGCAGCTTGACCCGGGACACGATGGGC. Translation gives CASSLTRDTMG. The entire CDR3 protein reads CASSLTRDTMGYTF. The chain joins TRBV7-9 to TRBJ1-2; D is perhaps TRBD1 (6 bases). The sequenced fragment ends 3 residues before the CDR3 boundary, so the rest is inferred from the germline J gene. The V gene's germline CDR1 is SEHNR and CDR2 FQNEAQ (reference sequence). The CDR3 runs 14 residues.

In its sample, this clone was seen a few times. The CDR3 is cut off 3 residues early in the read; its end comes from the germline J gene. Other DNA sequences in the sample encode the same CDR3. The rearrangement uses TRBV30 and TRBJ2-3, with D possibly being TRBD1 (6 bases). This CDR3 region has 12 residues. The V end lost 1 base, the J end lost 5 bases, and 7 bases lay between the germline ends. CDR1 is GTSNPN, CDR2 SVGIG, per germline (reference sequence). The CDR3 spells CAWSGRGDTQYF. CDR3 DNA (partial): TGTGCCTGGAGTGGCAGGGGAGATACG.

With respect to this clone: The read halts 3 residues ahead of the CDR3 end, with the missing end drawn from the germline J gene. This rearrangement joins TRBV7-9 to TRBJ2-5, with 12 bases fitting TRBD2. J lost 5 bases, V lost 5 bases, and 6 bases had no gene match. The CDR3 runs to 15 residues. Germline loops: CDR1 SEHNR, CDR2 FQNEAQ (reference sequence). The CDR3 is CASSPRTSGIETQYF. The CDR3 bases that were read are TGTGCCAGCAGCCCCCGGACTAGCGGGATTGAGACC.

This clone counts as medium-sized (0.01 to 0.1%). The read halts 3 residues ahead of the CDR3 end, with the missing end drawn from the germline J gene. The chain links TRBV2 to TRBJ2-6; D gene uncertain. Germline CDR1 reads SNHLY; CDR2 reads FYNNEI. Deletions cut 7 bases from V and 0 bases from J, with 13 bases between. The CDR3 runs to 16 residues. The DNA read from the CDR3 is TGTGCCAGCAAGGGCGTTCCAAACTCTGGGGCCAACGTC. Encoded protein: CASKGVPNSGANV. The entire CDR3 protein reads CASKGVPNSGANVLTF. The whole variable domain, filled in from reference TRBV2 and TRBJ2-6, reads EPEVTQTPSHQVTQMGQEVILRCVPISNHLYFYWYRQILGQKVEFLVSFYNNEISEKSEIFDDQFSVERPDGSNFTLKIRSTKLEDSAMYFCASKGVPNSGANVLTFGAGSRLTVL.

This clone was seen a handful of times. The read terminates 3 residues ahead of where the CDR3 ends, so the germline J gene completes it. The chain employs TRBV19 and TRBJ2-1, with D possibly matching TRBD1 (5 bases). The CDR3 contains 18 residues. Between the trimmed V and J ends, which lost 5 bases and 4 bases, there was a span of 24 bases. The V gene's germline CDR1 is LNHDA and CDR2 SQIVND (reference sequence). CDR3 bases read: TGTGCCAGTAGTCCAACCGGCTCCGACAGCCGCGCTTACAATGAG. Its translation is CASSPTGSDSRAYNE. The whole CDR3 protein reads CASSPTGSDSRAYNEQFF.

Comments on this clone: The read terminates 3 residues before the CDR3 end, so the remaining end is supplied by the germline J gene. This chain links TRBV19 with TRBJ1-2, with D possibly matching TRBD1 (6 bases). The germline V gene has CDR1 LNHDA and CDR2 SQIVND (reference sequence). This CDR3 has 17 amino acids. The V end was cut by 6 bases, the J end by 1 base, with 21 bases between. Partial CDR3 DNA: TGTGCCAGTAGCCTGCCCCGAGGACGGGACATTAACTATGGC. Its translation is CASSLPRGRDINYG. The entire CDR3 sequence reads CASSLPRGRDINYGYTF.

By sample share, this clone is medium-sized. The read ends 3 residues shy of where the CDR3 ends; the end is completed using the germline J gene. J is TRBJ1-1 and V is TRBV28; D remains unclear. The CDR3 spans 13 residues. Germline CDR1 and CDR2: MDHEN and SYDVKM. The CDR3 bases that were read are TGTGCCAGCAGTCCCATATTGGGCTCTCGT. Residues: CASSPILGSR. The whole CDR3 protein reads CASSPILGSRAFF. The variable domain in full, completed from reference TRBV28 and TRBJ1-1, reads DVKVTQSSRYLVKRTGEKVFLECVQDMDHENMFWYRQDPGLGLRLIYFSYDVKMKEKGDIPEGYSVSREKKERFSLILESASTNQTSMYLCASSPILGSRAFFGQGTRLTVV.

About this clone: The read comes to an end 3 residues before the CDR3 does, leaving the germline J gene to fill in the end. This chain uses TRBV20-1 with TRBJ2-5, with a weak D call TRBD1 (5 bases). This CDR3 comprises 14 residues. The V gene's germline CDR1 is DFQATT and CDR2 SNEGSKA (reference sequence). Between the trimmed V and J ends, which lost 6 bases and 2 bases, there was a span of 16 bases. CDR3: CSALGQGLQETQYF. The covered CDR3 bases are TGCAGTGCCCTAGGGCAGGGCCTTCAAGAGACC.

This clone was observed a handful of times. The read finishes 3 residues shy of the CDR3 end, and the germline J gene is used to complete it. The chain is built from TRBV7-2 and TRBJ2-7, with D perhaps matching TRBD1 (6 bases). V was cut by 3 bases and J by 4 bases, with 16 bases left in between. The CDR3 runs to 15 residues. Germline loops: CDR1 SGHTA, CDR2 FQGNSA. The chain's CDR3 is CASSLGAGLSYEQYF. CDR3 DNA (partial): TGTGCCAGCAGCTTGGGGGCAGGGTTGTCGTACGAG.

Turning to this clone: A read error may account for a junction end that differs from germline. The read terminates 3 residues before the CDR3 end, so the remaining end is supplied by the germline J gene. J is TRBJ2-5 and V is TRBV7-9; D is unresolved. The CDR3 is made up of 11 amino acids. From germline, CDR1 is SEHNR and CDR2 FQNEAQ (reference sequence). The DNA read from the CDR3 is TGTTCCAGCACCCAACTGGAGACC. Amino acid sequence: CSSTQLET. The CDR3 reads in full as CSSTQLETQYF.